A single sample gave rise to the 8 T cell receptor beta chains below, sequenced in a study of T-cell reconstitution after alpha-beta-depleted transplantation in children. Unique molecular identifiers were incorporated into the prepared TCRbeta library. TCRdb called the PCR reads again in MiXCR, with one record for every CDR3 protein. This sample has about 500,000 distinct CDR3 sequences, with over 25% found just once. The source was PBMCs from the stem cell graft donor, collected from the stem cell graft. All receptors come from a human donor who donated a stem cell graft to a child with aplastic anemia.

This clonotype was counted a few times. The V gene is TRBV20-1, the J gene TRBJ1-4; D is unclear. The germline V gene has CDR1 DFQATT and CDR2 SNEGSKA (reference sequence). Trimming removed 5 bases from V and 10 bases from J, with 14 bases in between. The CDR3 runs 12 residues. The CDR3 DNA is TGCAGTGCTTGGATCTACGACGGAAAACTGTTTTTT. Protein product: CSAWIYDGKLFF.

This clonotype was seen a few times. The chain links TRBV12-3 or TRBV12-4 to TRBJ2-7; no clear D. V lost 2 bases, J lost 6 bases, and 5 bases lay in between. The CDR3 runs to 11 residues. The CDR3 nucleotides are TGTGCCAGCAGTTTATACAGCGAGCAGTACTTC. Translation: CASSLYSEQYF.

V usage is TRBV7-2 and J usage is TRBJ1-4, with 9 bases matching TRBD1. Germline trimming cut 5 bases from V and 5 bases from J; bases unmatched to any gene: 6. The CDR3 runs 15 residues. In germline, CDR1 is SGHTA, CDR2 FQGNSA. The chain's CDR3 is CASSAGTGRNEKLFF. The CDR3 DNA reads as TGTGCCAGCAGCGCCGGGACAGGGCGAAATGAAAAACTGTTTTTT.

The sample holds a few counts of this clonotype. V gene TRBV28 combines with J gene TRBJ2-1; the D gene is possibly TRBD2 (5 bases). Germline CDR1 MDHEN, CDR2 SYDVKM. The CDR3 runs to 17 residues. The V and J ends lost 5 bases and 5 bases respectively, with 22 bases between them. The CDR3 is CASSPLLSTTTNNEQFF. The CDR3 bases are TGTGCCAGCAGTCCACTACTGTCTACCACGACTAACAATGAGCAGTTCTTC.

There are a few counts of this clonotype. Here the CDR3 reads CSATDGHYEQYF. For the CDR3, the DNA is TGCAGTGCCACTGACGGACACTACGAGCAGTACTTC. The chain recombines TRBV20-1 with TRBJ2-7, with a possible D match to TRBD1 (5 bases). The CDR3 has 12 amino acids. V lost 6 bases, J lost 3 bases, and 12 bases lay in between. The V gene's germline CDR1 is DFQATT and CDR2 SNEGSKA (reference sequence).

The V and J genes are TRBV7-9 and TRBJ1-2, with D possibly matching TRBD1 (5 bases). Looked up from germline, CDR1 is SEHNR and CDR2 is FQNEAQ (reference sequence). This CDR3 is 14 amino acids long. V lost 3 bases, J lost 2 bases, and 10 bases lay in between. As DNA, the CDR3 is TGTGCCAGCAGCTTTGAGACAGAGAACTATGGCTACACCTTC. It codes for CASSFETENYGYTF. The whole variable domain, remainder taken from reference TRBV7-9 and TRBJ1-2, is DTGVSQNPRHKITKRGQNVTFRCDPISEHNRLYWYRQTLGQGPEFLTYFQNEAQLEKSRLLSDRFSAERPKGSFSTLEIQRTEQGDSAMYLCASSFETENYGYTFGSGTRLTVV.

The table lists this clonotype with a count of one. The CDR3 spells CASSPGTSGIYEQFF. DNA for the CDR3: TGCGCCAGCAGTCCCGGGACTAGCGGGATCTATGAGCAGTTCTTC. V gene TRBV5-1 combines with J gene TRBJ2-1, with 13 bases matching TRBD2. V lost 5 bases and J lost 8; bases outside the gene matches: 7. The length of the CDR3 is 15 residues. In germline, CDR1 is SGHRS, CDR2 YFSETQ. Full variable domain (remainder filled in from reference TRBV5-1 and TRBJ2-1): KAGVTQTPRYLIKTRGQQVTLSCSPISGHRSVSWYQQTPGQGLQFLFEYFSETQRNKGNFPGRFSGRQFSNSRSEMNVSTLELGDSALYLCASSPGTSGIYEQFFGPGTRLTVL.

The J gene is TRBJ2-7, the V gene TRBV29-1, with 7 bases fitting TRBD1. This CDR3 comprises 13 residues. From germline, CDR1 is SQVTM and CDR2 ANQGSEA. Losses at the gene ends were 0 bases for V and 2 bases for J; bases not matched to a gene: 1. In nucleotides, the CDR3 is TGCAGCGTTGAAGATCAGGGGGCCTACGAGCAGTACTTC. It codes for CSVEDQGAYEQYF.